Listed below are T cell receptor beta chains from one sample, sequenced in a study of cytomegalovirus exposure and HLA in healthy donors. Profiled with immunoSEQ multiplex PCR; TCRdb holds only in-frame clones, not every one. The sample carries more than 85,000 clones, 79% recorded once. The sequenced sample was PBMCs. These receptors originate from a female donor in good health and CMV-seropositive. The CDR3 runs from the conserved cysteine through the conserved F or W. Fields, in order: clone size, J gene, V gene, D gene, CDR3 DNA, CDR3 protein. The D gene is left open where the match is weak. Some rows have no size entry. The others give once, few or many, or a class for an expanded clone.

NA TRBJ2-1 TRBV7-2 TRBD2 TGTGCCAGCAGCTTCAGCGGGAGCTCGGTCAATGAGCAGTTCTTC CASSFSGSSVNEQFF
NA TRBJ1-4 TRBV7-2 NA TGTGCCAGCAGCCAAGGGGCAGGGGACGAAAAACTGTTTTTT CASSQGAGDEKLFF
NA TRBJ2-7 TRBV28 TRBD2 TGTGCCAGCAGTCCTCGGGACTATACCTACGAGCAGTACTTC CASSPRDYTYEQYF
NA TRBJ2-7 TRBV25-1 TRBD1 TGTGCCAGCAGTGCCGGGACAGGGGTAAAATTC CASSAGTGVKF
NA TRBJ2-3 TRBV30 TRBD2 TGTGCCTGGAGTCTCCGGGTAGCGGGGGGGTACACAGATACGCAGTATTTT CAWSLRVAGGYTDTQYF
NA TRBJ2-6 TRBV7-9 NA TGTGCCAGCAGCCAGGTCCTCTCTGGGGCCAACGGCCTGACTTTC CASSQVLSGANGLTF
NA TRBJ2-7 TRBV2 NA TGTGCCAGCAGTCTAGTTCGTACGTACGAGCAGTACTTC CASSLVRTYEQYF
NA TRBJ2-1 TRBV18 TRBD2 TGTGCCAGCTCACTAAGGACTAGCGGGCCCACCTACAATGAGCAGTTCTTC CASSLRTSGPTYNEQFF
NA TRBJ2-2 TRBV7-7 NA TGTGCCAGCAGCTTAGCGGGTCGTAGAGGCACCGGGGAGCTGTTTTTT CASSLAGRRGTGELFF
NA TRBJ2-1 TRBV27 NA TGTGCCAGCAGTCCCTTGGGGGCGGCCTACAATGAGCAGTTCTTC CASSPLGAAYNEQFF
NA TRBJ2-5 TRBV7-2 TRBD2 TGTGCCAGCAGCCCTGGACTAGCGGGGGGGATAAAGGAGACCCAGTACTTC CASSPGLAGGIKETQYF
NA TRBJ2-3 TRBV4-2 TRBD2 TGTGCCAGCTCCCGGACTAGCGGGAGAACTGGGGCAGATACGCAGTATTTT CASSRTSGRTGADTQYF
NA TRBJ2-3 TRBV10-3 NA TGTGCCATCAGTCCCCAACCGGGACACTTAACAGATACGCAGTATTTT CAISPQPGHLTDTQYF
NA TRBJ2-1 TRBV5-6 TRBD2 TGTGCCAGCAGCTTGGGGGTAGCGGGAGGAGTAATCGATGAGCAGTTCTTC CASSLGVAGGVIDEQFF
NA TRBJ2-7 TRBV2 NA TGTGCCAGCAGGGACAAGGGGTCCTTTACCTACGAGCAGTACTTC CASRDKGSFTYEQYF
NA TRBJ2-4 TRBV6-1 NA TGTGCCAGCAGTGATGTCTTAGCCAAAAACATTCAGTACTTC CASSDVLAKNIQYF
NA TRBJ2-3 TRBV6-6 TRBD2 TGTGCCAGCAGGGCGGGAGGCCCCAATACGCAGTATTTT CASRAGGPNTQYF
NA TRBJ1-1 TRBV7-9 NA TGTGCCAGCAGCTCGACAGGAATAAACACTGAAGCTTTCTTT CASSSTGINTEAFF
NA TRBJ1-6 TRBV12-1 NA TGTGCCAGCAGCTGGGACGGGACAAAGTTGAATTCACCCCTCCACTTT CASSWDGTKLNSPLHF
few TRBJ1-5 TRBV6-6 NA TGTGCCAGCAGTTACCTTACAAGAAATAGCAATCAGCCCCAGCATTTT CASSYLTRNSNQPQHF
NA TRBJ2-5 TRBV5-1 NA TGCGCCAGCAGCTCACAAGAGACCCAGTACTTC CASSSQETQYF
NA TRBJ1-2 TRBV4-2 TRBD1 TGTGCCAGCAGCCAAACAGGGGGGGATGGCTACACCTTC CASSQTGGDGYTF
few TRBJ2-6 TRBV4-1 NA TGCGCCAGCAGCCAATCGGACAGACCCGGGGCCAACGGCCTGACTTTC CASSQSDRPGANGLTF
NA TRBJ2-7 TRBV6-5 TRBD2 TGTGCCAGCAGTCGGACTAGCGGGACCTACGAGCAGTACTTC CASSRTSGTYEQYF
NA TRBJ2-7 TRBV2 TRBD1 TGTGCCAGCAGTGGCCCGACAGGGTCCCCCTACGAGCAGTACTTC CASSGPTGSPYEQYF
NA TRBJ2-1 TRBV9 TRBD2 TGTGCCAGCAGCGCCTCCGATTCTTGGACTAGCGGATACAATGAGCAGTTCTTC CASSASDSWTSGYNEQFF
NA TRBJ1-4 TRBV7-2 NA TGTGCCAGCAGCCCGTCCAGGGTTGAAAAACTGTTTTTT CASSPSRVEKLFF
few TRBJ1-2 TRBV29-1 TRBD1 TGCAGCGCCACTCCCCCGACAGGGTTAAGTGGCTACACCTTC CSATPPTGLSGYTF
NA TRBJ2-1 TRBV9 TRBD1 TGTGCCAGCAGCGTAGTTGGGACAGGGAGCTCTTACAATGAGCAGTTCTTC CASSVVGTGSSYNEQFF
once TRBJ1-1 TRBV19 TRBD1 TGTGCCAGTAGTATCCGGGACAGGGTGAACACTGAAGCTTTCTTT CASSIRDRVNTEAFF
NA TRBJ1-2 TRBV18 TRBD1 TGTGCCAGCTCACCGAGACAGGGTTGGTATGGCTACACCTTC CASSPRQGWYGYTF
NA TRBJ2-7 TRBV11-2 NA TGTGCCAGCAGCCCTACCAACTCCTACGAGCAGTACTTC CASSPTNSYEQYF
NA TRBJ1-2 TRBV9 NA TGTGCCAGCAGCCCGCGGGGGAGAGATGGCTACACCTTC CASSPRGRDGYTF
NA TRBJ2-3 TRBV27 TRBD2 TGTGCCAGCGGGACTAGCGGGAGGGCCGGGGATACGCAGTATTTT CASGTSGRAGDTQYF
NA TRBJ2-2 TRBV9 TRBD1 TGTGCCAGCAGCGCCCGACAGGGAACCGGCGGGGAGCTGTTTTTT CASSARQGTGGELFF
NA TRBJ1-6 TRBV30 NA TGTGCCTGGACCCCCGGGACTTTAAACTCACCCCTCCACTTT CAWTPGTLNSPLHF
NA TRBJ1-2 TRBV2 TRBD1 TGTGCCAGCACCCGGGACAGGGATAACTATGGCTACACCTTC CASTRDRDNYGYTF
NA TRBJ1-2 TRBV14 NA TGTGCCAGCAGCCAAGATCCATTGTCGGGGGGGGACTATGGCTACACCTTC CASSQDPLSGGDYGYTF
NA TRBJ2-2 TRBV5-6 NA TGTGCCAGCAGCCCGGGACTCGAGCGCGGGGAGCTGTTTTTT CASSPGLERGELFF
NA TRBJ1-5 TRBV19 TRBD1 TGTGCCAGTAGTCCAGGGGGTGGAAGCAATCAGCCCCAGCATTTT CASSPGGGSNQPQHF
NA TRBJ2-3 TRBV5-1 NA TGCGCCAGCAGGCCAGGGGTAACAGATACGCAGTATTTT CASRPGVTDTQYF
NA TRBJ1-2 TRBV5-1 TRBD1 TGCGCCAGCAGCTTGGATGCGGACAGGGAGTATGGCTACACCTTC CASSLDADREYGYTF
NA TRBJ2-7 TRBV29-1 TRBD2 TGCAGCGTTGAACTTCGCGGGAGGGACTACGAGCAGTACTTC CSVELRGRDYEQYF
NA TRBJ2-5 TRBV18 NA TGTGCCAGCTCACCACCGAGTGTCCAAGAGACCCAGTACTTC CASSPPSVQETQYF
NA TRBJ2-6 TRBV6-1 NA TGTGCCAGCAGCTCACGGGCACCTGGGGCCAACGGCCTGACTTTC CASSSRAPGANGLTF